The 9 T cell receptor beta chains below were found in one sample sequenced in a study of shared clonotypes between healthy human individuals. Sequencing was performed with immunoSEQ multiplex PCR; in TCRdb, only in-frame clones are kept and a portion is missing. This table has about 1,800,000 clones, less than 95% appearing once. CD45RO-negative cells were positively selected for CCR7, leaving out terminally differentiated effector memory CD45RA+ cells. Sample: naive CD8+ T cells sorted from blood. These receptors were taken from a man aged 18 to 35 in good health.

The chain joins TRBV27 to TRBJ2-7; 7 positions match TRBD1. The J segment lost 5 bases and the V segment lost 3 bases, leaving 10 bases of the junction unmatched. Germline V lookup: CDR1 MNHEY, CDR2 SMNVEV (reference sequence). The CDR3 covers 15 residues. CDR3 coding DNA: TGTGCCAGCAGTTTCCGCCTTCGACAGGGTGACGAGCAGTACTTC. It specifies CASSFRLRQGDEQYF.

This clone was observed a few times. The V and J genes are TRBV19 and TRBJ2-1; D remains unclear. In germline, CDR1 is LNHDA, CDR2 SQIVND (reference sequence). There are 13 residues in the CDR3. Trimming left V 6 bases short and J 4 bases short, with 10 bases between. CDR3 coding DNA: TGTGCCAGTAGCGAACAGACTTACAATGAGCAGTTCTTC. It translates to CASSEQTYNEQFF.

V is TRBV5-4 and J is TRBJ1-1; the D is unclear. The germline V gene has CDR1 SGHNT and CDR2 YYREEE (reference sequence). V was trimmed by 0 bases and J by 5 bases, leaving 14 bases between them. The CDR3 length is 15 residues. CDR3: CASSLVEGVYTEAFF. Written as DNA, the CDR3 is TGTGCCAGCAGCTTGGTGGAGGGAGTGTATACTGAAGCTTTCTTT.

V usage is TRBV5-1 and J usage is TRBJ2-2; D is undetermined. The germline V and J ends were trimmed by 4 bases and 2 bases, with 18 bases remaining between them. The CDR3 is made up of 17 amino acids. Germline V CDR1 and CDR2: SGHRS, YFSETQ. The DNA of the CDR3 is TGCGCCAGCAGCGGGATGACACCCCCAACCAACACCGGGGAGCTGTTTTTT. Its protein product is CASSGMTPPTNTGELFF.

This chain links TRBV27 with TRBJ2-2; the D call may be TRBD1 or TRBD2 (5 bases each). Looked up from germline, CDR1 is MNHEY and CDR2 is SMNVEV (reference sequence). Trimming removed 5 bases from V and 3 bases from J, with 22 bases in between. This CDR3 has 18 amino acids. DNA of the CDR3: TGTGCCAGCAGTGGTACCGGGGTTTGGAGAGGGGACACCGGGGAGCTGTTTTTT. It codes for CASSGTGVWRGDTGELFF.

The table lists this clone with a count of one. This sequence joins TRBV19 and TRBJ1-5, with D perhaps matching TRBD1 (5 bases). CDR3 size: 17 residues. Trimming shortened V by 10 bases and J by 1 base, and 23 bases separated the two germline ends. Germline CDR1 LNHDA, CDR2 SQIVND (reference sequence). The CDR3 sequence: CAKPKGRNARSNQPQHF. The CDR3 coding sequence is TGTGCCAAACCGAAGGGACGGAATGCCCGAAGCAATCAGCCCCAGCATTTT. Together with reference TRBV19 and TRBJ1-5, the CDR3 gives the full variable domain: DGGITQSPKYLFRKEGQNVTLSCEQNLNHDAMYWYRQDPGQGLRLIYYSQIVNDFQKGDIAEGYSVSREKKESFPLTVTSAQKNPTAFYLCAKPKGRNARSNQPQHFGDGTRLSIL.

This clone showed up just a few times. The chain couples TRBV5-8 to TRBJ1-1, with D unresolved. This CDR3 is 13 amino acids long. Trimming removed 5 bases from V and 1 base from J, with 9 bases in between. Germline V gives CDR1 SGHTS, CDR2 YDEGEE. The CDR3 region has the DNA TGTGCCAGCAGACAATCGGGGAACACTGAAGCTTTCTTT. This encodes CASRQSGNTEAFF. The full variable domain, completed using reference TRBV5-8 and TRBJ1-1, is EAGVTQSPTHLIKTRGQQATLRCSPISGHTSVYWYQQALGLGLQFLLWYDEGEERNRGNFPPRFSGRQFPNYSSELNVNALELEDSALYLCASRQSGNTEAFFGQGTRLTVV.

The chain combines TRBV7-9 with TRBJ2-7; tentative D call: TRBD1 (6 bases). Germline-derived CDR1 and CDR2 are SEHNR and FQNEAQ (reference sequence). The CDR3 is 12 amino acids. The V end lost 3 bases, the J end lost 6 bases, and 9 bases lay between the germline ends. The CDR3 region has the DNA TGTGCCAGCAGCTTCAGGGGATCCGAGCAGTACTTC. It translates to CASSFRGSEQYF.

The chain combines TRBV28 with TRBJ1-5; possible D gene TRBD1, 6 bases. The V gene lost 7 bases and the J gene lost 11 bases, with 15 bases spanning the gap. Looked up from germline, CDR1 is MDHEN and CDR2 is SYDVKM. This CDR3 has 12 amino acids. In nucleotides, the CDR3 is TGTGCCAGCACGGTCTGGGGGCCCTCCCAGCATTTT. As protein: CASTVWGPSQHF.